The 10 T cell receptor beta chains below come from one sample, sequenced in a study of cytomegalovirus exposure and HLA in healthy donors. Vbeta (60) and Jbeta (13) primers were used in the PCR. Here immunoSEQ multiplex PCR was the method, and the copy in TCRdb shows in-frame clones only, minus some. The table includes more than 85,000 clones, around 78% detected once. The sequencing sample was made of PBMCs. These receptors came from a young woman in good health and CMV-seronegative.

The chain is built from TRBV7-2 and TRBJ2-1; D unclear. This CDR3 is built from 11 residues. V lost 4 bases, J lost 8 bases, and 6 bases lay in between. Germline lookup yields CDR1 SGHTA and CDR2 FQGNSA. In nucleotides, the CDR3 is TGTGCCAGCAGCTCAGACTATGAGCAGTTCTTC. Protein: CASSSDYEQFF.

This clone was seen once. The rearrangement uses TRBV7-6 and TRBJ2-2, with 7 bases that match TRBD1. Germline CDR1 SGHVS, CDR2 FNYEAQ. The junction had 2 bases not matched to a gene; V was cut back by 2 bases and J by 8 bases. The CDR3 runs 13 residues. The CDR3 protein is CASSLQGEGELFF. CDR3 sequence (DNA): TGTGCCAGCAGCTTACAGGGGGAAGGGGAGCTGTTTTTT.

The chain links TRBV6-5 to TRBJ2-3; 7 bases align to TRBD1. The germline V gene has CDR1 MNHEY and CDR2 SVGAGI. The CDR3 is 15 amino acids. Trimming cost V 5 bases and J 2 bases; bases outside gene matches: 7. CDR3 DNA sequence: TGTGCCAGCAGTCTCCGGACAGGCCACACAGATACGCAGTATTTT. Translated: CASSLRTGHTDTQYF.

This clone showed up just once. The chain recombines TRBV10-3 with TRBJ2-7; TRBD1 matches at 9 bases. V lost 6 bases and J lost 0; bases outside the gene matches: 3. This CDR3 is 14 amino acids long. Germline CDR1 and CDR2: ENHRY and SYGVKD. The CDR3 is CAISQGQGSYEQYF. DNA for the CDR3: TGTGCCATCAGCCAGGGACAGGGCTCCTACGAGCAGTACTTC.

This chain uses TRBV4-2 with TRBJ2-1; 12 bases match TRBD2. V gave up 3 bases and J gave up 13 bases; unmatched junction bases: 4. The length of the CDR3 is 13 residues. Germline values: CDR1 LGHNA, CDR2 YNFKEQ. CDR3 nucleotides: TGTGCCAGCAGCCAGGCTAGCGGGGGGGCCCAGTTCTTC. This encodes CASSQASGGAQFF.

In this sample, this clone turned up a few times. The chain's CDR3 is CASSTNRGPTQPQHF. In DNA form, the CDR3 reads TGTGCCAGCAGTACTAACAGGGGTCCGACCCAGCCCCAGCATTTT. The chain combines TRBV6-1 with TRBJ1-5, with 7 bases fitting TRBD1. The germline V gene has CDR1 MNHNS and CDR2 SASEGT. The CDR3 runs 15 residues. The V and J ends lost 5 bases and 7 bases, in that order; junction bases with no gene match: 11.

CDR3 sequence (DNA): TGCGCCAGCAGCCAAGATTGGCCAGGGGATGGAGATACGCAGTATTTT. It encodes CASSQDWPGDGDTQYF. The chain links TRBV4-1 to TRBJ2-3, with D possibly matching TRBD1 (6 bases). The CDR3 contains 16 residues. V lost 0 bases to trimming and J lost 5 bases, with 15 bases between them. The germline V gene has CDR1 MGHRA and CDR2 YSYEKL.

The J gene is TRBJ2-1, the V gene TRBV10-3; D may be TRBD2 (5 bases). Trimming shortened V by 4 bases and J by 0 bases, and 10 bases separated the two germline ends. In germline, CDR1 is ENHRY, CDR2 SYGVKD. This CDR3 spans 15 amino acids. The CDR3 sequence is CAISGEAGSYNEQFF. As DNA, the CDR3 is TGTGCCATCAGTGGCGAGGCGGGCTCCTACAATGAGCAGTTCTTC.

The V call is TRBV10-3, the J call TRBJ1-5; D is ambiguous. The CDR3 is 12 amino acids. CDR1 is ENHRY, CDR2 SYGVKD, per germline. The V end was cut by 2 bases, the J end by 11 bases, with 10 bases between. CDR3 residues: CAISEGPPAQHF. The CDR3 bases are TGTGCCATCAGTGAGGGTCCCCCGGCCCAGCATTTT.

The genes are TRBV5-1 and TRBJ1-2, with D possibly TRBD1 on 5 matching bases. The CDR3 runs 13 residues. Trimming shortened V by 2 bases and J by 8 bases, and 13 bases separated the two germline ends. The germline V gene has CDR1 SGHRS and CDR2 YFSETQ. Here the CDR3 DNA reads TGCGCCAGCAGCTTCGACAGCGATTACGGCTACACCTTC. This sequence encodes CASSFDSDYGYTF.